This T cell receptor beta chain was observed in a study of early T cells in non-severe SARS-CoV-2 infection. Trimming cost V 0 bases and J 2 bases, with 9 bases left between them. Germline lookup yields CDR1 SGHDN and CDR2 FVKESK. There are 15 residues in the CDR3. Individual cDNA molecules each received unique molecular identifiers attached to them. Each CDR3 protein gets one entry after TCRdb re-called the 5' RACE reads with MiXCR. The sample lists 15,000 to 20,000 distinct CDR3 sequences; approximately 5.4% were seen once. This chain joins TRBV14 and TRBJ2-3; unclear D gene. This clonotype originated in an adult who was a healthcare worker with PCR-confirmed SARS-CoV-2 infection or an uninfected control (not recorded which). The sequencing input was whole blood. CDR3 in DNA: TGTGCCAGCAGCCAAGAATCTACCTCCACAGATACGCAGTATTTT. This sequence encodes CASSQESTSTDTQYF.